Following are 15 T cell receptor beta chains from one sample sequenced in a study of blood T cell repertoires in COVID-19. Generated by immunoSEQ multiplex PCR, the TCRdb table keeps only in-frame clones and is missing some. The table records 180,000 or so clones, approximately 85% of them present only once. Sequencing was performed on PBMCs or T cells enriched from blood (not recorded which). Every receptor here comes from a man in his forties who had recovered from COVID-19.

The chain employs TRBV6-5 and TRBJ1-4, with a weak D call TRBD1 (6 bases). The germline V gene has CDR1 MNHEY and CDR2 SVGAGI. V shed 6 bases and J shed 8 bases, with 19 bases lying between them. The CDR3 consists of 15 residues. Here the CDR3 reads CASRGRGALGEKLFF. The CDR3 DNA is TGTGCCAGCAGGGGACGGGGGGCCTTGGGAGAAAAACTGTTTTTT.

V gene TRBV2 combines with J gene TRBJ1-1; the D is unclear. Germline assignment: CDR1 SNHLY and CDR2 FYNNEI. The CDR3 consists of 14 residues. V was clipped by 7 bases and J by 5 bases, with 17 bases between them. In DNA form, the CDR3 reads TGTGCCAGCACCCCCGAGGGCGACCTAACTGAAGCTTTCTTT. Protein sequence: CASTPEGDLTEAFF.

The rearrangement links TRBV5-1 to TRBJ1-3; D is possibly TRBD1 (6 bases). Per the germline V gene, CDR1 is SGHRS and CDR2 is YFSETQ. The V and J ends lost 4 bases and 0 bases respectively, with 20 bases between them. CDR3 length: 18 amino acids. The CDR3, as DNA: TGCGCCAGCAGCCCAACCCCAGAGGACAGCGTCTCTGGAAACACCATATATTTT. Translating it yields CASSPTPEDSVSGNTIYF.

This clone has just one count. The chain joins TRBV7-9 to TRBJ1-3, with D possibly TRBD1 on 6 matching bases. Trimming pared 2 bases from V and 0 bases from J, leaving 14 bases between. This CDR3 is built from 17 residues. The germline CDR1 and CDR2 sequences are SEHNR and FQNEAQ (reference sequence). The CDR3 spells CASSLFHRAISGNTIYF. The CDR3 region has the DNA TGTGCCAGCAGCTTATTCCACAGGGCGATCTCTGGAAACACCATATATTTT.

This chain joins TRBV5-1 and TRBJ1-5; D is ambiguous. This CDR3 has 16 residues. Germline V gene sequence: CDR1 SGHRS, CDR2 YFSETQ. Deletions cut 0 bases from V and 2 bases from J, with 12 bases between. The CDR3 nucleotides are TGCGCCAGCAGCTTGGTGCCAGTTACAGGCAATCAGCCCCAGCATTTT. Translating gives CASSLVPVTGNQPQHF.

The chain employs TRBV10-3 and TRBJ1-5, with 11 bases fitting TRBD1. The ends lost 6 bases at V and 0 bases at J; junction bases unmatched: 1. CDR1 ENHRY and CDR2 SYGVKD come from the germline V gene. This CDR3 contains 15 residues. CDR3 residues: CAIRGQGASNQPQHF. The CDR3, as DNA: TGTGCCATCAGAGGACAGGGGGCTAGCAATCAGCCCCAGCATTTT.

V is TRBV19 and J is TRBJ2-7; no reliable D call. The CDR3 is 11 amino acids. Trimming left V 9 bases short and J 6 bases short, with 12 bases between. The germline gives CDR1 LNHDA, CDR2 SQIVND (reference sequence). The CDR3 DNA sequence: TGTGCCAGCAGCCGAGGCGTCGAGCAGTACTTC. Translated, it gives CASSRGVEQYF.

Concerning this clone: One end of the junction is discordant with germline, which a read error may explain. The chain combines TRBV19 with TRBJ2-6; D call uncertain. This CDR3 comprises 15 residues. Germline lookup yields CDR1 LNHDA and CDR2 SQIVND (reference sequence). The CDR3 DNA reads as TGTGCCAGTAGTCTAGAGAGCTCTGGGGCCAACGTCCTGACTTTC. This codes for CASSLESSGANVLTF.

The chain links TRBV2 to TRBJ1-2, with 9 bases aligning to TRBD1. The V segment lost 6 bases and the J segment 6 bases; nucleotides outside the gene matches: 8. The germline CDR1 and CDR2 sequences are SNHLY and FYNNEI. The CDR3 is 14 residues long. The CDR3 DNA reads TGTGCCAGCAGGGCACAGGGGGCGCGTGATGGCTACACCTTC. This translates into CASRAQGARDGYTF.

This clone was seen only a few times. The chain links TRBV5-5 to TRBJ1-2; 7 bases match TRBD1. Germline values: CDR1 SGHKS, CDR2 YYEKEE (reference sequence). The CDR3 loop spans 13 amino acids. The V gene end was trimmed by 3 bases and the J gene end by 8 bases; junction bases not matched to a gene: 7. The CDR3 DNA follows: TGTGCCAGCAGCTCGTTCAGGGGGTACGGCTACACCTTC. Its protein is CASSSFRGYGYTF.

The chain couples TRBV19 to TRBJ1-4; 10 nucleotides align to TRBD1. The length of the CDR3 is 14 residues. Germline V lookup: CDR1 LNHDA, CDR2 SQIVND (reference sequence). V gave up 1 base and J gave up 7 bases; unmatched junction bases: 0. The CDR3 here is CASSIGQGAEKLFF. DNA for the CDR3: TGTGCCAGTAGTATAGGACAGGGGGCTGAAAAACTGTTTTTT.

The gene calls are TRBV18 and TRBJ1-4, with 11 bases that match TRBD1. Germline CDR1 reads KGHSH; CDR2 reads LQKENI. The CDR3 is 17 residues long. The V segment lost 0 bases and the J segment 7 bases; nucleotides outside the gene matches: 7. The CDR3 sequence is CASSPPHLGTGGEKLFF. The CDR3 nucleotides are TGTGCCAGCTCACCACCACACCTTGGGACAGGGGGTGAAAAACTGTTTTTT.

This rearrangement joins TRBV27 to TRBJ2-7; TRBD2 matches at 10 bases. CDR1 is MNHEY and CDR2 is SMNVEV in the germline V gene (reference sequence). This CDR3 is built from 15 residues. Trimming cost V 6 bases and J 5 bases; bases outside gene matches: 10. CDR3: CASSRPLAGVNEQYF. In DNA form, the CDR3 reads TGTGCCAGCAGCCGACCTCTAGCGGGAGTAAACGAGCAGTACTTC.

The gene calls are TRBV7-9 and TRBJ1-2, with D uncertain. The CDR3 spans 13 residues. V was pared by 4 bases and J by 6 bases, with 12 bases between. From germline, CDR1 is SEHNR and CDR2 FQNEAQ (reference sequence). CDR3 sequence: CASSSGSVDGYTF. DNA for the CDR3: TGTGCCAGCAGCTCAGGTTCGGTGGATGGCTACACCTTC. Combining the CDR3 with reference TRBV7-9 and TRBJ1-2 gives the whole variable domain DTGVSQNPRHKITKRGQNVTFRCDPISEHNRLYWYRQTLGQGPEFLTYFQNEAQLEKSRLLSDRFSAERPKGSFSTLEIQRTEQGDSAMYLCASSSGSVDGYTFGSGTRLTVV.

V usage is TRBV9 and J usage is TRBJ2-6, with 10 bases fitting TRBD1. J gave up 2 bases and V 3 bases, and 5 bases lay outside the gene matches. Germline CDR1 reads SGDLS; CDR2 reads YYNGEE. The CDR3 runs 17 residues. CDR3 sequence (DNA): TGTGCCAGCAGCGACGGGACAGGGGTCACTGGGGCCAACGTCCTGACTTTC. It is translated as CASSDGTGVTGANVLTF.